This entry lists 22 T cell receptor beta chains sequenced from one sample in a study of blood T cells in healthy people across ages. A second PCR of roughly 6 to 12 cycles used a sample-barcoded 5' primer and a J-beta primer mix. From the 5' RACE reads, TCRdb called clonotypes with MiXCR, one entry per CDR3 protein. This table has approximately 780,000 distinct CDR3 sequences, 20% to 30% appearing once. The data also belong to a second study, concerning T cells of mothers and their children.

The sample consisted of blood. These receptors originate from a boy aged 5-17 years in good health.

This clonotype turned up a few times. J is TRBJ2-7 and V is TRBV28; no definite D call. V lost 2 bases and J lost 2, with 10 bases in between. The CDR3 runs 14 residues. Germline V gene data show CDR1 as MDHEN and CDR2 as SYDVKM. The CDR3 spells CASSLVLFPYEQYF. CDR3 sequence (DNA): TGTGCCAGCAGTTTAGTGTTGTTCCCCTACGAGCAGTACTTC.

The sample holds a few counts of this clonotype. This CDR3 is CASSLSTDQPQHF. Here the CDR3 DNA reads TGTGCCAGCAGTTTAAGTACGGATCAGCCCCAGCATTTT. This chain connects TRBV5-5 to TRBJ1-5; D gene unclear. CDR1 is SGHKS, CDR2 YYEKEE, per germline (reference sequence). With 5 bases removed from V and 5 bases from J, the gap between germline ends came to 11 bases. This CDR3 is 13 amino acids long.

This clonotype was recorded a few times. The chain uses TRBV3-1 and TRBJ1-5, with a tentative D call TRBD1 (5 bases). V shed 2 bases and J shed 7 bases, with 12 bases lying between them. Germline CDR1 and CDR2: LGHDT and YNNKEL (reference sequence). This CDR3 has 14 residues. For the CDR3, the DNA is TGTGCCAGCAGCCAACAAGGGGTGGGACAGCCCCAGCATTTT. Amino acid sequence: CASSQQGVGQPQHF.

This chain uses TRBV9 with TRBJ2-7, with D maybe TRBD2 (5 bases). The V end lost 4 bases, the J end lost 3 bases, and 14 bases lay between the germline ends. The germline CDR1 and CDR2 sequences are SGDLS and YYNGEE. This CDR3 has 14 residues. CDR3 protein: CASSPSGRDYEQYF. CDR3 DNA sequence: TGTGCCAGCAGCCCCTCTGGACGGGACTACGAGCAGTACTTC. Based on the CDR3 plus reference TRBV9 and TRBJ2-7, the full variable domain is DSGVTQTPKHLITATGQRVTLRCSPRSGDLSVYWYQQSLDQGLQFLIQYYNGEERAKGNILERFSAQQFPDLHSELNLSSLELGDSALYFCASSPSGRDYEQYFGPGTRLTVT.

The chain has TRBV5-1 and TRBJ2-5, with 9 bases fitting TRBD1. The germline gives CDR1 SGHRS, CDR2 YFSETQ. After removal of 2 bases from V and 5 bases from J, the junction contained 7 bases not matched to a gene. This CDR3 contains 15 residues. The CDR3 DNA follows: TGCGCCAGCAGCTTCACACAGGGGGCGATGGAGACCCAGTACTTC. This encodes CASSFTQGAMETQYF.

Only a few counts were recorded for this clonotype. The chain is built from TRBV12-3 or TRBV12-4 and TRBJ1-5; D is unclear. V lost 0 bases and J lost 6, with 6 bases in between. The CDR3 has 13 amino acids. The CDR3 loop reads CASSLAGIQPQHF. The CDR3, as DNA: TGTGCCAGCAGTTTAGCCGGGATTCAGCCCCAGCATTTT.

This CDR3 reads CASSQDPRKRSSYNEQFF. The CDR3 DNA reads TGCGCCAGCAGCCAAGATCCCCGAAAACGGAGCTCCTACAATGAGCAGTTCTTC. The chain recombines TRBV4-1 with TRBJ2-1; D gene uncertain. The V end lost 0 bases, the J end lost 0 bases, and 15 bases lay between the germline ends. Germline CDR1 is MGHRA and CDR2 is YSYEKL. The CDR3 spans 18 residues.

This clonotype was found a few times. This chain joins TRBV3-1 and TRBJ2-5; D may correspond to TRBD1 or TRBD2 (5 bases each). The CDR3 spans 15 residues. From germline, CDR1 is LGHDT and CDR2 YNNKEL (reference sequence). V lost 1 base and J 2 bases, leaving 11 bases between the germline ends. The CDR3: CASSQGGWGQETQYF. The CDR3 coding sequence is TGTGCCAGCAGCCAAGGGGGGTGGGGTCAAGAGACCCAGTACTTC.

The rearrangement joins TRBV18 to TRBJ2-5; D perhaps matches TRBD1 (6 bases). TRBJ2-1 matches the DNA end more closely, so the J call is doubtful. Germline values: CDR1 KGHSH, CDR2 LQKENI. The CDR3 consists of 13 residues. The CDR3 here is CASSPGQNNEQFF. For the CDR3, the DNA is TGTGCCAGCTCACCGGGACAAAACAATGAGCAGTTCTTC.

This sequence joins TRBV13 and TRBJ2-1, with 11 bases lining up with TRBD2. The CDR3 is made up of 15 amino acids. The V gene's germline CDR1 is PRHDT and CDR2 FYEKMQ (reference sequence). V trimming: 6 bases; J trimming: 5 bases; junction bases outside the gene matches: 6. In DNA form, the CDR3 reads TGTGCCAGCAGAAGGGGACTAGCGGTAGACAATGAGCAGTTCTTC. Its translation is CASRRGLAVDNEQFF.

This chain uses TRBV28 with TRBJ1-5; D unresolved. CDR1 and CDR2 (germline): MDHEN, SYDVKM. V lost 5 bases and J lost 7, with 12 bases in between. The CDR3 contains 13 residues. CDR3 sequence (DNA): TGTGCCAGCAGTCCGCTTAGGAAACAGCCCCAGCATTTT. Protein sequence: CASSPLRKQPQHF.

The genes are TRBV30 and TRBJ2-5; D gene unclear. Germline V gene lookup returns CDR1 GTSNPN and CDR2 SVGIG (reference sequence). The CDR3 sequence is 14 residues long. Trimming took 1 base from V and 7 from J, leaving 16 bases between them. CDR3 sequence: CAWSGILEMGTQYF. The CDR3 coding sequence is TGTGCCTGGAGTGGGATATTGGAAATGGGGACCCAGTACTTC.

This clonotype showed up just a few times. The gene calls are TRBV5-1 and TRBJ1-2; TRBD1 matches at 7 bases. CDR3 length: 13 residues. Germline-derived CDR1 and CDR2 are SGHRS and YFSETQ. V was pared by 0 bases and J by 7 bases, with 3 bases of the junction left unmatched. CDR3 sequence (DNA): TGCGCCAGCAGCTTGGCGGCAGGGGGTGGCTACACCTTC. Amino acid sequence: CASSLAAGGGYTF.

This chain connects TRBV6-2 or TRBV6-3 to TRBJ2-5, with TRBD1 matching 7 bases. The CDR3 totals 16 residues. The germline CDR1 and CDR2 sequences are MNHEY and SVGEGT. V lost 4 bases, J lost 4 bases, and 12 bases stayed unmatched. CDR3 sequence reads: CASSFEGAGLSETQYF. The CDR3 nucleotides are TGTGCCAGCAGTTTTGAGGGGGCCGGATTGTCAGAGACCCAGTACTTC.

This sequence joins TRBV21-1 and TRBJ1-3. TRBV21-1 is a pseudogene locus. This CDR3 has 15 residues. The CDR3 DNA reads as TGTGCCAGCAGCAGACGGGTTTCCTCTGGAAACACCATATATTTT. This translates into CASSRRVSSGNTIYF.

This clonotype has more than one count but fewer than ten. The chain employs TRBV7-8 and TRBJ2-1; 8 nucleotides agree with TRBD1. V was clipped by 3 bases and J by 8 bases; unmatched bases: 6. The CDR3 sequence is 14 residues long. The germline gives CDR1 SGHVS, CDR2 FQNEAQ. CDR3 nucleotide sequence: TGTGCCAGCAGCTTGTGGACAGGGTCCGATGAGCAGTTCTTC. Protein: CASSLWTGSDEQFF.

The chain links TRBV6-1 to TRBJ1-6; tentative D call: TRBD1 (5 bases). Germline values: CDR1 MNHNS, CDR2 SASEGT. The CDR3 sequence is 14 residues long. Trimming took 8 bases from V and 3 from J, leaving 11 bases between them. The CDR3 loop reads CASRQLHYNSPLHF. The CDR3, as DNA: TGTGCCAGCCGACAGCTCCACTATAATTCACCCCTCCACTTT.

This chain links TRBV9 with TRBJ2-3; 9 bases agree with TRBD1. With 3 bases clipped from V and 6 bases from J, the junction kept 8 bases outside the gene matches. Germline lookup yields CDR1 SGDLS and CDR2 YYNGEE. This CDR3 is built from 15 residues. The CDR3 is CASSGGQGLRDTQYF. The CDR3 bases are TGTGCCAGCAGCGGTGGACAGGGGTTGAGGGATACGCAGTATTTT.

This chain links TRBV18 with TRBJ2-4; 7 nucleotides align to TRBD1. Germline CDR1 and CDR2: KGHSH and LQKENI. This CDR3 spans 17 amino acids. Germline trimming cut 4 bases from V and 3 bases from J; bases unmatched to any gene: 12. This chain's CDR3 is CASSLTGDEIGKNIQYF. The CDR3 region has the DNA TGTGCCAGCTCACTTACAGGGGACGAAATTGGCAAAAACATTCAGTACTTC. Looking up the rest from reference TRBV18 and TRBJ2-4 gives the full variable domain: NAGVMQNPRHLVRRRGQEARLRCSPMKGHSHVYWYRQLPEEGLKFMVYLQKENIIDESGMPKERFSAEFPKEGPSILRIQQVVRGDSAAYFCASSLTGDEIGKNIQYFGAGTRLSVL.

This clonotype has just a few counts. The gene calls are TRBV6-6 and TRBJ2-1; TRBD2 matches 11 bases. With 10 bases clipped from V and 2 bases from J, the junction kept 4 bases outside the gene matches. Per the germline V gene, CDR1 is MNHNY and CDR2 is SVGAGI (reference sequence). The CDR3 is 14 amino acids. CDR3 sequence: CATATSGTYNEQFF. Here the CDR3 DNA reads TGTGCCACCGCGACTAGCGGGACCTACAATGAGCAGTTCTTC.

The chain couples TRBV5-1 to TRBJ1-6; D remains ambiguous. The germline V gene encodes CDR1 SGHRS and CDR2 YFSETQ. With 0 bases removed from V and 9 bases from J, the gap between germline ends came to 16 bases. The CDR3 totals 16 residues. This chain's CDR3 is CASSLAGRIVGSPLHF. In DNA form, the CDR3 reads TGCGCCAGCAGCTTGGCCGGGAGAATCGTAGGTTCACCCCTCCACTTT.

Note on this clonotype: Mismatch with germline at one junction end may stem from a read error. The chain uses TRBV5-1 and TRBJ1-4; D not resolved. This CDR3 has 14 residues. Looked up from germline, CDR1 is SGHRS and CDR2 is YFSETQ. DNA for the CDR3: TGCGCCAGCAGCGCGGGGTGGACTAATGAAGAACTGTTTTTT. Its translation: CASSAGWTNEELFF.